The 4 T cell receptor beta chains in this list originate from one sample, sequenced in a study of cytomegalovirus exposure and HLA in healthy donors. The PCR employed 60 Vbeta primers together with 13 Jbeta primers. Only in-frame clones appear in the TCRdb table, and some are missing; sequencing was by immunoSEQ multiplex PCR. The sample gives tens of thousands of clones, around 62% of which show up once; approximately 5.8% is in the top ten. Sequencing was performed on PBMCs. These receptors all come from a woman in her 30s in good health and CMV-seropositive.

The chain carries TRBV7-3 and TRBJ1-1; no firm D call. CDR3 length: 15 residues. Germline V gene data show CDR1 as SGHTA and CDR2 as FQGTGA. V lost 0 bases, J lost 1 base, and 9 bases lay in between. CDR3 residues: CASSLTSAENTEAFF. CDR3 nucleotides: TGTGCCAGCAGCTTAACGTCTGCGGAGAACACTGAAGCTTTCTTT.

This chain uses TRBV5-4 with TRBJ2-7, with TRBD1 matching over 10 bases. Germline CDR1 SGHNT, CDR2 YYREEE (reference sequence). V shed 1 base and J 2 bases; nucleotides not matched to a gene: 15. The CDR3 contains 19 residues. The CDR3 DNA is TGTGCCAGCAGCTTGTTTGGGGTGTCTTGGGACAGGGGAACCTACGAGCAGTACTTC. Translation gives CASSLFGVSWDRGTYEQYF.

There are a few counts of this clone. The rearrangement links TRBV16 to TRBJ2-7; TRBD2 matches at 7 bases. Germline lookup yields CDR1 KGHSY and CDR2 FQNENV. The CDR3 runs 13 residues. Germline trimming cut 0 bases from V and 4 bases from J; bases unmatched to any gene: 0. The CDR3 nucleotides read TGTGCCAGCAGCCAATCGGGAGGGTACGAGCAGTACTTC. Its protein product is CASSQSGGYEQYF.

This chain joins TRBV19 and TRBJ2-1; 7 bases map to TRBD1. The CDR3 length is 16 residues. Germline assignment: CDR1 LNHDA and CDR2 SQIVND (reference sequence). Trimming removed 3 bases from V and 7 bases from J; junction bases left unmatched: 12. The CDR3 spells CASSMGLQGLGNEQFF. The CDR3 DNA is TGTGCCAGTAGTATGGGTTTACAGGGGCTTGGGAATGAGCAGTTCTTC.